The 10 T cell receptor beta chains given below trace back to one sample, sequenced in a study of cytomegalovirus exposure and HLA in healthy donors. With 60 Vbeta and 13 Jbeta primers, the PCR was carried out. This table comes from immunoSEQ multiplex PCR, and its TCRdb copy is limited to in-frame clones, with some not included. Of approximately 100,000 clones listed, roughly 80% were seen once; the top ten hold over 2%. Material: PBMCs. The receptors were sampled from a man in his forties in good health and CMV-seronegative.

This clone is a singleton in its sample. The chain employs TRBV5-4 and TRBJ2-1; TRBD1 matches 12 bases. The CDR3 is 15 amino acids. V shed 0 bases, J shed 9 bases, and the junction held 4 bases outside the gene matches. The germline CDR1 and CDR2 sequences are SGHNT and YYREEE (reference sequence). The CDR3 sequence: CASSLEGQGAGEQFF. CDR3 DNA sequence: TGTGCCAGCAGCTTGGAGGGACAGGGGGCAGGTGAGCAGTTCTTC.

V is TRBV6-1 and J is TRBJ1-5, with a tentative D call TRBD1 (6 bases). Per germline, CDR1 MNHNS and CDR2 SASEGT. CDR3 length: 15 amino acids. Trimming pared 6 bases from V and 3 bases from J, leaving 15 bases between. The CDR3 spells CASRQTGYNNQPQHF. The CDR3 DNA sequence: TGTGCCAGCAGACAAACAGGGTATAACAATCAGCCCCAGCATTTT.

This sequence joins TRBV7-6 and TRBJ1-6; TRBD1 matches at 7 bases. Germline V CDR1 and CDR2: SGHVS, FNYEAQ. This CDR3 region has 13 residues. V trimming: 6 bases; J trimming: 6 bases; junction bases outside the gene matches: 2. This chain's CDR3 is CASRDRANSPLHF. The CDR3 nucleotides are TGTGCCAGCAGAGACAGGGCTAATTCACCCCTCCACTTT.

The gene calls are TRBV5-1 and TRBJ2-5; weak D call: TRBD1 (7 bases). Between the trimmed V and J ends, which lost 4 bases and 1 base, there was a span of 20 bases. The CDR3 spans 17 residues. The germline CDR1 and CDR2 sequences are SGHRS and YFSETQ. As DNA, the CDR3 is TGCGCCAGCAGCCCCCGCGGGACAGCGACCGTCCAAGAGACCCAGTACTTC. Translated: CASSPRGTATVQETQYF.

In its sample, this clone was seen a few times. The rearrangement links TRBV6-6 to TRBJ2-7; D is possibly TRBD1 (6 bases). This CDR3 contains 13 residues. V lost 4 bases to trimming and J lost 6 bases, with 13 bases between them. Germline CDR1 MNHNY, CDR2 SVGAGI (reference sequence). The CDR3: CASSSTQGTEQYF. The CDR3 bases are TGTGCCAGCAGTTCCACGCAGGGGACCGAGCAGTACTTC.

The chain uses TRBV5-1 and TRBJ1-2, with D maybe TRBD1 (6 bases). Germline CDR1 reads SGHRS; CDR2 reads YFSETQ. CDR3 length equals 15 residues. V was shortened by 4 bases and J by 0 bases, with 13 bases between the two germline ends. CDR3 in amino acids: CASSLDRPTNYGYTF. The CDR3 coding sequence is TGCGCCAGCAGCCTTGACAGGCCTACTAACTATGGCTACACCTTC.

CDR3 protein: CASSRTGENYNSPLHF. As DNA, the CDR3 is TGCGCCAGCAGCCGGACAGGGGAAAACTATAATTCACCCCTCCACTTT. The chain carries TRBV5-1 and TRBJ1-6; 9 nucleotides agree with TRBD1. The CDR3 is 16 residues long. J gave up 3 bases and V 4 bases, and 5 bases lay outside the gene matches. Germline CDR1 is SGHRS and CDR2 is YFSETQ.

The chain recombines TRBV7-2 with TRBJ1-2; TRBD1 is a possible D gene (5 bases). CDR3 length: 13 amino acids. Germline V gene data show CDR1 as SGHTA and CDR2 as FQGNSA. Trimming shortened V by 5 bases and J by 2 bases, and 9 bases separated the two germline ends. CDR3 sequence reads: CASSQGGNYGYTF. CDR3 nucleotide sequence: TGTGCCAGCAGCCAGGGAGGGAACTATGGCTACACCTTC.

The V and J genes are TRBV6-6 and TRBJ2-7, with 7 positions matching TRBD1. With 5 bases clipped from V and 2 bases from J, the junction kept 3 bases outside the gene matches. This CDR3 has 13 residues. Germline V gene sequence: CDR1 MNHNY, CDR2 SVGAGI (reference sequence). The CDR3 nucleotides are TGTGCCAGCAGTCCTAGGGGGCCCTACGAGCAGTACTTC. It encodes CASSPRGPYEQYF.

V and J are TRBV4-1 and TRBJ2-1; possibly TRBD1 for D (5 bases). Per the germline V gene, CDR1 is MGHRA and CDR2 is YSYEKL. The CDR3 extends over 16 amino acids. V was trimmed by 6 bases and J by 3 bases, leaving 18 bases between them. CDR3 coding DNA: TGCGCCAGCAGTCAACCAGGGTTATTCGTCTACAATGAGCAGTTCTTC. The encoded protein is CASSQPGLFVYNEQFF.